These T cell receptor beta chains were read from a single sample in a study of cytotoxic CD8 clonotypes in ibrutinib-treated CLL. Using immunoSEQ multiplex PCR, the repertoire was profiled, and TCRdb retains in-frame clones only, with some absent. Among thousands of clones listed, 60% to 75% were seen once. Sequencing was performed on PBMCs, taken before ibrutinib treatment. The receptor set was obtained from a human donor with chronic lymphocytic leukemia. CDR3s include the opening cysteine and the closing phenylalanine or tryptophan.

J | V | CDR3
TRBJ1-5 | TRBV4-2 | CASSQDRDFLSQPQHF
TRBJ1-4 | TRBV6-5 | CASSRPDRAPGKLFF
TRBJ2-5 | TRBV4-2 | CASSQDVPGTGEGETQYF
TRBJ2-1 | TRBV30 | CAWSEPGQPLKGQFF
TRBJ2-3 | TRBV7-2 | CASSSQISGGSVDTQYF
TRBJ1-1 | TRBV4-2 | CASSQDPEGGTEAFF
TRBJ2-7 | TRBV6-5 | CASSYSALAGAGEQYF
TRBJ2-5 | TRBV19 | CASSETAETQYF
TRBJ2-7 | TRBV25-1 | CASSNDRGSTDEQYF
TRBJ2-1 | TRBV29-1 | CSVPGTSGRAGYNEQFF
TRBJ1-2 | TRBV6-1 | CASSSRLSYTF
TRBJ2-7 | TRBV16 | CASSQGGKWYF
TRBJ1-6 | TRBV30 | CAWSPDRGRNSPLHF
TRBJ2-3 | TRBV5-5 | CASSVLVPDTQYF
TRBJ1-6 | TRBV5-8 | CASRIQGVNSPLHF
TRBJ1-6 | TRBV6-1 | CAGNRGKESPLHF
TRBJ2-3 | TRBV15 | CATSSRLASRGLDTQYF
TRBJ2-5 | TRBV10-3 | CAISEGQGVKETQYF
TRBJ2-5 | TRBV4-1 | CASSRSGRAGEQETQYF
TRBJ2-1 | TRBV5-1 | CASSFQGTYNEQFF
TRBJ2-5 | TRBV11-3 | CASSHRGLEETQYF
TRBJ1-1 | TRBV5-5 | CASTKSLTEAFF
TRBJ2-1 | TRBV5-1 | CASSLAPFNEQFF
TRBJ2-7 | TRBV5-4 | CASSLARRDGEQYF
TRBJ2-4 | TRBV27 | CASSLEGGPGPKNIQYF
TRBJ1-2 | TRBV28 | CASSTYFANYGYTF
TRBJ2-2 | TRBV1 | CTSSRVRGPGELFF